These 15 T cell receptor beta chains came from one sample sequenced in a study of blood T cell repertoires in COVID-19. Using immunoSEQ multiplex PCR, the repertoire was profiled, and TCRdb retains in-frame clones only, with some absent. The table records fewer than 65,000 clones, less than 85% of them present only once. The sequenced sample consisted of peripheral blood. The origin of the receptors is a human donor in a cohort sampled during active COVID-19.

By proportion, this clone is medium-sized. This chain connects TRBV4-3 to TRBJ1-3; possibly TRBD1 for D (6 bases). Germline CDR1 reads LGHNA; CDR2 reads YSLEER. Trimming cost V 0 bases and J 0 bases, with 12 bases left between them. This CDR3 has 17 residues. For the CDR3, the DNA is TGCGCCAGCAGCCAAGAGGGGGACATGAGCTCTGGAAACACCATATATTTT. The encoded protein is CASSQEGDMSSGNTIYF.

The chain links TRBV5-1 to TRBJ2-1; 7 positions match TRBD2. The CDR3 extends over 15 amino acids. CDR1 SGHRS and CDR2 YFSETQ come from the germline V gene. V gave up 7 bases and J gave up 0 bases; unmatched junction bases: 7. The CDR3 spells CASRVGGGSYNEQFF. DNA for the CDR3: TGCGCCAGCCGCGTGGGGGGGGGCTCCTACAATGAGCAGTTCTTC.

The gene calls are TRBV18 and TRBJ2-3, with TRBD2 matching over 9 bases. The CDR3 has 17 residues. Germline V gene data show CDR1 as KGHSH and CDR2 as LQKENI. Trimming cost V 1 base and J 6 bases; bases outside gene matches: 11. The CDR3 reads CASSPLPAGGLSDTQYF. The DNA for the CDR3 is TGTGCCAGCTCACCACTCCCGGCGGGGGGGCTTAGTGATACGCAGTATTTT.

The CDR3 loop is CASRTGGSYEQYF. DNA of the CDR3: TGTGCCAGCAGGACAGGGGGGAGCTACGAGCAGTACTTC. The chain carries TRBV3-1 (or the pseudogene TRBV3-2) and TRBJ2-7; 9 bases agree with TRBD1. Trimming at V came to 6 bases and at J to 3 bases, leaving 3 bases not matched to a gene. The CDR3 runs 13 residues. The germline V gene has CDR1 LGHDT and CDR2 YNNKEL (reference sequence).

The genes are TRBV5-1 and TRBJ2-3; D is possibly TRBD1 (5 bases). The CDR3 is made up of 14 amino acids. Looked up from germline, CDR1 is SGHRS and CDR2 is YFSETQ. V gave up 5 bases and J gave up 5 bases, with 15 bases separating them. CDR3 in amino acids: CASSWSGQGDTQYF. In DNA form, the CDR3 reads TGCGCCAGCAGTTGGTCAGGGCAGGGAGATACGCAGTATTTT.

This clone came up once. The chain combines TRBV29-1 with TRBJ1-6, with 8 nucleotides matching TRBD1. Germline assignment: CDR1 SQVTM and CDR2 ANQGSEA. There are 13 residues in the CDR3. CDR3 bases: TGCGGAGCCGGGACAGGCTCTAATTCACCCCTCCACTTT. As protein: CGAGTGSNSPLHF.

J is TRBJ1-2 and V is TRBV7-9; D unresolved. The CDR3 runs to 15 residues. CDR1 and CDR2 (germline): SEHNR, FQNEAQ (reference sequence). V was pared by 5 bases and J by 8 bases, with 21 bases between. As DNA, the CDR3 is TGTGCCAGCAGCCCTCCTCCCTTTGAGGCTGGCGGCTACACCTTC. Protein: CASSPPPFEAGGYTF. The full variable domain, with the rest looked up from reference TRBV7-9 and TRBJ1-2, is DTGVSQNPRHKITKRGQNVTFRCDPISEHNRLYWYRQTLGQGPEFLTYFQNEAQLEKSRLLSDRFSAERPKGSFSTLEIQRTEQGDSAMYLCASSPPPFEAGGYTFGSGTRLTVV.

The chain recombines TRBV19 with TRBJ2-3; 9 positions agree with TRBD1. This CDR3 has 16 residues. The germline V gene has CDR1 LNHDA and CDR2 SQIVND (reference sequence). V lost 4 bases and J lost 10; bases outside the gene matches: 15. This CDR3 is CASSSDQQGALAAQYF. In DNA, the CDR3 is TGTGCCAGTAGTAGCGACCAACAGGGGGCCCTTGCTGCGCAGTATTTT.

This clone was detected once. The rearrangement joins TRBV6-2 or TRBV6-3 to TRBJ2-5; tentative D call: TRBD2 (6 bases). There are 15 residues in the CDR3. V shed 5 bases and J shed 0 bases, with 13 bases lying between them. CDR1 is MNHEY, CDR2 SVGEGT, per germline. The CDR3: CASSQLRDYQETQYF. The CDR3 region has the DNA TGTGCCAGCAGTCAACTCCGGGACTACCAAGAGACCCAGTACTTC.

The chain combines TRBV6-5 with TRBJ2-3, with 9 bases lining up with TRBD2. Per germline, CDR1 MNHEY and CDR2 SVGAGI. V lost 0 bases, J lost 5 bases, and 6 bases stayed unmatched. CDR3 length: 16 amino acids. The CDR3 protein is CASSYSAGGPGDTQYF. Written as DNA, the CDR3 is TGTGCCAGCAGTTACTCGGCGGGGGGGCCGGGAGATACGCAGTATTTT.

V gene TRBV19 combines with J gene TRBJ2-1; 8 nucleotides align to TRBD2. V lost 7 bases and J lost 6; bases outside the gene matches: 5. Looked up from germline, CDR1 is LNHDA and CDR2 is SQIVND (reference sequence). The CDR3 consists of 13 residues. The CDR3 loop reads CASTGLAGNEQFF. The CDR3 bases are TGTGCCAGTACTGGGCTAGCGGGCAATGAGCAGTTCTTC.

This clone was seen more than once but under ten times. The chain is built from TRBV12-3 or TRBV12-4 and TRBJ1-1; D unclear. V lost 6 bases, J lost 1 base, and 9 bases lay in between. This CDR3 is built from 13 residues. Here the CDR3 DNA reads TGTGCCAGCAGAGCGGGCAGGAACACTGAAGCTTTCTTT. This encodes CASRAGRNTEAFF.

This chain links TRBV5-1 with TRBJ2-3; TRBD2 agrees at 8 bases. The CDR3 has 14 amino acids. CDR1 and CDR2 from the germline V gene are SGHRS and YFSETQ. Trimming at V came to 6 bases and at J to 0 bases, leaving 3 bases not matched to a gene. The CDR3 DNA reads as TGCGCCAGCACTACTAGCGGCAGCACAGATACGCAGTATTTT. This codes for CASTTSGSTDTQYF.

V is TRBV6-5 and J is TRBJ2-2, with 11 bases fitting TRBD1. Trimming at V came to 5 bases and at J to 9 bases, leaving 5 bases not matched to a gene. This CDR3 spans 14 amino acids. CDR1 is MNHEY and CDR2 is SVGAGI in the germline V gene. The CDR3 is CASSRTGGYRELFF. CDR3 nucleotides: TGTGCCAGCAGTCGGACAGGGGGCTATCGGGAGCTGTTTTTT.

The genes are TRBV5-6 and TRBJ1-2; D is ambiguous. The germline gives CDR1 SGHDT, CDR2 YYEEEE. The CDR3 loop spans 14 amino acids. Deletions cut 0 bases from V and 4 bases from J, with 10 bases between. The CDR3 DNA reads TGTGCCAGCAGCTTGGAGGGCGGGTTCTATGGCTACACCTTC. It translates to CASSLEGGFYGYTF.